The rows below give T cell receptor beta chains drawn from one sample of a study of shared clonotypes between healthy human individuals. Measured with immunoSEQ multiplex PCR; TCRdb has only the in-frame clones, and not every one. The data hold around 2.5 million clones, with roughly 93% observed a single time. The specimen was naive CD4+ T cells from PBMCs. These receptor sequences come from a man younger than 35 in good health. Some clones in this sample may be carry-over from other donors' samples. The CDR3 runs from the conserved cysteine through the conserved F or W. A D gene is named only where the DNA matches it firmly. Clone sizes are given selectively: once, few, many, or a class where the clone is expanded.

few TRBJ1-1 TRBV30 - TGTGCCTGGAGTGCCCTCTCGACAGAAACTGAAGCTTTCTTT CAWSALSTETEAFF
- TRBJ1-4 TRBV9 TRBD1 TGTGCCAGCAGCCCCCGGGACAGGGTCGCTGAAAAACTGTTTTTT CASSPRDRVAEKLFF
- TRBJ2-7 TRBV7-8 - TGTGCCAGCAGCCCTCGGGTTGGCTACGAGCAGTACTTC CASSPRVGYEQYF
- TRBJ2-7 TRBV6-5 TRBD2 TGTGCCAGCAGTTACTCACCGGGAGGGCCATACGAGCAGTACTTC CASSYSPGGPYEQYF
- TRBJ1-1 TRBV27 - TGTGCCAGCAAGACTCCTAAAAACACTGAAGCTTTCTTT CASKTPKNTEAFF
- TRBJ1-4 TRBV28 - TGTGCCAGCACCCCAATTGCAACTAATGAAAAACTGTTTTTT CASTPIATNEKLFF
once TRBJ2-3 TRBV5-4 TRBD2 TGTGCCAGCAGCTCCAGACTAGCGGGGTTCACAGATACGCAGTATTTT CASSSRLAGFTDTQYF
- TRBJ1-1 TRBV5-1 - TGCGCCAGCAGCTTGGACAGTAACACTGAAGCTTTCTTT CASSLDSNTEAFF
- TRBJ1-1 TRBV6-5 - TGTGCCAGCAAAGAGGGTCCCATGGGAGCTTTCTTT CASKEGPMGAFF
- TRBJ2-2 TRBV5-6 - TGTGCCAGCAGCTTGGTAGGGCTGGTAAACACCGGGGAGCTGTTTTTT CASSLVGLVNTGELFF
- TRBJ2-7 TRBV10-1 TRBD2 TGCGCCAGCAGATCTAGGGGACTAGCGGGACTCACCTACGAGCAGTACTTC CASRSRGLAGLTYEQYF
- TRBJ2-1 TRBV25-1 - TGTGCCAGCAGTGAACCCCGGACATACGACAATGAGCAGTTCTTC CASSEPRTYDNEQFF
- TRBJ1-1 TRBV5-6 - TGTGCCAGCTCCATACGGGGATTGAACACTGAAGCTTTCTTT CASSIRGLNTEAFF
once TRBJ2-1 TRBV2 - TGTGCCAGCAGTGAGATGGCGGAATACAATGAGCAGTTCTTC CASSEMAEYNEQFF
- TRBJ2-7 TRBV6-1 - TGTGCCAGCAGTGTCTTCCCCCCGTCCTACGAGCAGTACTTC CASSVFPPSYEQYF
- TRBJ1-5 TRBV6-5 - TGTGCCAGCAGTTACTCGACCGAAAATCAGCCCCAGCATTTT CASSYSTENQPQHF
- TRBJ1-5 TRBV10-1 - TGCGCCAGCAGTGAGACCCCTACACTTAACCAATATCAGCCCCAGCATTTT CASSETPTLNQYQPQHF
- TRBJ2-3 TRBV19 TRBD2 TGTGCCAGTAGAGGTACTAGCGGTTTCACAGATACGCAGTATTTT CASRGTSGFTDTQYF